The TCR beta chain described here comes from a study of T-cell memory formation after mild COVID-19. For the study at large: The TCR clusters were mostly specific to one donor. Notes on the study in general: Several responding clones turned up in pre-infection memory, indicating that cross-reactive memory may have taken part.

TCRdb reprocessed the 5' RACE reads via MiXCR and lists one record per CDR3 protein. The sample includes under 650,000 distinct CDR3 sequences, approximately 18% seen only once; the top ten take about 12%. This clonotype was seen only a few times. Its target is not known. This CDR3 region has 15 residues. With 6 bases removed from V and 0 bases from J, the gap between germline ends came to 14 bases. Material: PBMCs or a T cell subset sorted from them (not recorded which). The V call is TRBV12-3 or TRBV12-4, the J call TRBJ1-2; tentatively, D is TRBD1 (6 bases). This receptor was identified in an adult woman who had mild COVID-19 (a few samples of this study predate the infection). Cell type and time point are not known. The CDR3 spells CASSQGKRANYGYTF. The CDR3 DNA follows: TGTGCCAGCAGCCAGGGGAAGCGGGCTAACTATGGCTACACCTTC.